A single sample is the source of the 23 T cell receptor beta chains below, sequenced in a study of OX40 agonist ivuxolimab in advanced cancers. Generated by immunoSEQ multiplex PCR, the TCRdb table keeps only in-frame clones and is missing some. The table shows just under 75,000 clones, with about 94% occurring only once. The sequenced sample was CD4+ or CD8+ T cells sorted from blood, obtained in a trial of the OX40 agonist ivuxolimab. These TCRs come from an adult with an advanced solid tumor such as melanoma, head and neck, liver or kidney cancer.

The genes are TRBV5-6 and TRBJ2-4; 10 bases align to TRBD1. The CDR3 consists of 16 residues. Trimming at V came to 4 bases and at J to 3 bases, leaving 7 bases not matched to a gene. The germline gives CDR1 SGHDT, CDR2 YYEEEE. The CDR3 reads CASSSRDRGFKNIQYF. DNA of the CDR3: TGTGCCAGCAGCAGCCGGGACAGGGGCTTCAAAAACATTCAGTACTTC.

The chain uses TRBV18 and TRBJ1-1; 8 nucleotides line up with TRBD1. The germline V gene encodes CDR1 KGHSH and CDR2 LQKENI. The CDR3 covers 15 residues. V trimming: 0 bases; J trimming: 3 bases; junction bases outside the gene matches: 3. CDR3 in amino acids: CASSPPQGADTEAFF. CDR3 nucleotide sequence: TGTGCCAGCTCACCACCGCAGGGGGCGGACACTGAAGCTTTCTTT.

J is TRBJ2-5 and V is TRBV5-5, with 10 positions matching TRBD1. This CDR3 spans 16 amino acids. Trimming took 6 bases from V and 3 from J; bases not matched to a gene: 11. Germline CDR1 reads SGHKS; CDR2 reads YYEKEE (reference sequence). The CDR3, as DNA: TGTGCCAGCATCCGATCATCCGGGACAGGGGAAGAGACCCAGTACTTC. Translating it yields CASIRSSGTGEETQYF.

The sample holds one count of this clone. The rearrangement joins TRBV6-1 to TRBJ2-7, with D perhaps TRBD1 (6 bases). This CDR3 spans 15 amino acids. V dropped 5 bases and J dropped 3 bases, with 17 bases sitting between them. Germline lookup yields CDR1 MNHNS and CDR2 SASEGT. In DNA form, the CDR3 reads TGTGCCAGCAGTTCCACCGGACAGCCGAGCTACGAGCAGTACTTC. This sequence encodes CASSSTGQPSYEQYF.

This sequence joins TRBV7-9 and TRBJ2-1, with D tentatively TRBD2 (5 bases). There are 11 residues in the CDR3. The V gene lost 8 bases and the J gene lost 8 bases, with 10 bases spanning the gap. Germline V gene data show CDR1 as SEHNR and CDR2 as FQNEAQ (reference sequence). As DNA, the CDR3 is TGTGCCAGCTTTTCGCGGGATGAGCAGTTCTTC. It specifies CASFSRDEQFF. The variable domain in full, completed from reference TRBV7-9 and TRBJ2-1, reads DTGVSQNPRHKITKRGQNVTFRCDPISEHNRLYWYRQTLGQGPEFLTYFQNEAQLEKSRLLSDRFSAERPKGSFSTLEIQRTEQGDSAMYLCASFSRDEQFFGPGTRLTVL.

This chain connects TRBV29-1 to TRBJ1-4; D not certain. The CDR3 contains 14 residues. Germline V gene data show CDR1 as SQVTM and CDR2 as ANQGSEA. With 6 bases removed from V and 2 bases from J, the gap between germline ends came to 13 bases. CDR3 protein: CSVSVLGTNEKLFF. DNA for the CDR3: TGCAGCGTCTCCGTGTTGGGGACTAATGAAAAACTGTTTTTT.

In this sample, this clone turned up once. The chain links TRBV30 to TRBJ2-6; the D is unclear. V lost 2 bases and J lost 0, with 8 bases in between. Germline loops: CDR1 GTSNPN, CDR2 SVGIG (reference sequence). This CDR3 region has 15 residues. CDR3 in amino acids: CAWSISISGANVLTF. CDR3 nucleotides: TGTGCCTGGAGTATTTCAATCTCTGGGGCCAACGTCCTGACTTTC.

The genes are TRBV30 and TRBJ2-2, with D uncertain. Trimming pared 2 bases from V and 2 bases from J, leaving 6 bases between. CDR3 length: 13 residues. The germline V gene encodes CDR1 GTSNPN and CDR2 SVGIG (reference sequence). CDR3 residues: CAWSSGNTGELFF. CDR3 coding DNA: TGTGCCTGGAGTAGTGGAAACACCGGGGAGCTGTTTTTT.

The rearrangement links TRBV30 to TRBJ2-1; D remains ambiguous. Germline values: CDR1 GTSNPN, CDR2 SVGIG (reference sequence). The V end lost 3 bases, the J end lost 3 bases, and 3 bases lay between the germline ends. There are 11 residues in the CDR3. The CDR3 DNA is TGTGCCTGGAGGAGCTACAATGAGCAGTTCTTC. Amino acid sequence: CAWRSYNEQFF.

J is TRBJ2-1 and V is TRBV30; maybe TRBD1 (6 bases). CDR1 is GTSNPN, CDR2 SVGIG, per germline (reference sequence). Between the trimmed V and J ends, which lost 2 bases and 2 bases, there was a span of 13 bases. This CDR3 is built from 15 residues. The CDR3 bases are TGTGCCTGGAGTAGGCAGGGGAACCCCTACAATGAGCAGTTCTTC. Translated: CAWSRQGNPYNEQFF. The full variable domain, with the rest looked up from reference TRBV30 and TRBJ2-1, is SQTIHQWPATLVQPVGSPLSLECTVEGTSNPNLYWYRQAAGRGLQLLFYSVGIGQISSEVPQNLSASRPQDRQFILSSKKLLLSDSGFYLCAWSRQGNPYNEQFFGPGTRLTVL.

The J gene is TRBJ1-3, the V gene TRBV5-4; D might be TRBD1 (5 bases). Deletions cut 2 bases from V and 2 bases from J, with 8 bases between. This CDR3 region has 14 residues. Germline V gene lookup returns CDR1 SGHNT and CDR2 YYREEE (reference sequence). As DNA, the CDR3 is TGTGCCAGCAGCTTTTGGGGCACTGGAAACACCATATATTTT. Translated, it gives CASSFWGTGNTIYF.

The chain carries TRBV19 and TRBJ2-2, with D perhaps matching TRBD2 (5 bases). V shed 7 bases and J shed 4 bases, with 13 bases lying between them. The CDR3 extends over 14 amino acids. Germline loops: CDR1 LNHDA, CDR2 SQIVND (reference sequence). The CDR3 DNA is TGTGCCAGTACGGGATGGCGACTCACCGGGGAGCTGTTTTTT. It yields the protein CASTGWRLTGELFF.

The J gene is TRBJ2-2, the V gene TRBV11-3, with TRBD1 identical over 7 bases. The CDR3 is 15 residues long. V was clipped by 3 bases and J by 7 bases; unmatched bases: 8. Germline V gene data show CDR1 as SGHNT and CDR2 as YENEEA. CDR3 amino acids: CASSFRGGGIGELFF. CDR3 coding DNA: TGTGCCAGCAGCTTCCGAGGGGGCGGCATCGGGGAGCTGTTTTTT.

This clone has a handful of counts. The chain couples TRBV10-2 to TRBJ2-2; D not certain. The CDR3 loop spans 11 amino acids. The germline CDR1 and CDR2 sequences are WSHSY and SAAADI. The V gene lost 6 bases and the J gene lost 5 bases, with 4 bases spanning the gap. CDR3 protein: CASRSTGELFF. The CDR3 DNA follows: TGCGCCAGCAGATCAACCGGGGAGCTGTTTTTT.

The sample holds a few counts of this clone. The chain combines TRBV6-5 with TRBJ1-5; 7 bases align to TRBD1. This CDR3 has 13 amino acids. Germline CDR1 is MNHEY and CDR2 is SVGAGI. The junction had 4 bases not matched to a gene; V was cut back by 5 bases and J by 6 bases. CDR3 coding DNA: TGTGCCAGCAGTAGACAGGGTTCTCAGCCCCAGCATTTT. This translates into CASSRQGSQPQHF.

The rearrangement links TRBV27 to TRBJ2-7; TRBD1 aligns across 8 bases. Per the germline V gene, CDR1 is MNHEY and CDR2 is SMNVEV (reference sequence). The CDR3 covers 15 residues. The V segment lost 4 bases and the J segment 2 bases; nucleotides outside the gene matches: 7. DNA of the CDR3: TGTGCCAGCAGTTCCGGACAGGGCCAAGCCTACGAGCAGTACTTC. Residues: CASSSGQGQAYEQYF.

The V and J genes are TRBV11-1 and TRBJ2-1; 7 bases are a match to TRBD2. The V gene's germline CDR1 is SGHAT and CDR2 FQDESV (reference sequence). The CDR3 loop spans 15 amino acids. V lost 7 bases to trimming and J lost 7 bases; unmatched junction nucleotides: 13. The CDR3 coding sequence is TGTGCCAGCACATCGCGGGAGACCCCGACGAATGAGCAGTTCTTC. Protein product: CASTSRETPTNEQFF.

The chain carries TRBV5-6 and TRBJ1-1; D uncertain. The V and J ends lost 0 bases and 1 base respectively, with 7 bases between them. Germline V lookup: CDR1 SGHDT, CDR2 YYEEEE. CDR3 length equals 14 residues. CDR3 in amino acids: CASSLGGGNTEAFF. The CDR3 DNA is TGTGCCAGCAGCTTGGGTGGAGGGAACACTGAAGCTTTCTTT.

The J gene is TRBJ2-7, the V gene TRBV4-2; D remains ambiguous. Germline V gene lookup returns CDR1 LGHNA and CDR2 YNFKEQ. The CDR3 is made up of 14 amino acids. Trimming pared 0 bases from V and 2 bases from J, leaving 8 bases between. The CDR3 region is CASSQDGGAYEQYF. DNA for the CDR3: TGTGCCAGCAGCCAAGATGGCGGAGCCTACGAGCAGTACTTC.

This clone was seen more than once but under ten times. This sequence joins TRBV7-6 and TRBJ1-5; no definite D call. Germline loops: CDR1 SGHVS, CDR2 FNYEAQ. V dropped 10 bases and J dropped 5 bases, with 12 bases sitting between them. This CDR3 has 12 amino acids. The CDR3 bases are TGTGCCATTGGCGGCGGGGATCAGCCCCAGCATTTT. Protein sequence: CAIGGGDQPQHF.

This chain uses TRBV10-2 with TRBJ2-7, with 11 positions matching TRBD2. In germline, CDR1 is WSHSY, CDR2 SAAADI. With V trimmed by 3 bases and J by 3 bases, 13 bases remained unmatched. This CDR3 comprises 18 residues. Here the CDR3 reads CASSDGLAGGDPYYEQYF. DNA for the CDR3: TGCGCCAGCAGTGACGGCCTAGCGGGAGGCGACCCATACTACGAGCAGTACTTC.

The rearrangement uses TRBV6-5 and TRBJ2-4; D remains unclear. In germline, CDR1 is MNHEY, CDR2 SVGAGI. The V end lost 0 bases, the J end lost 3 bases, and 12 bases lay between the germline ends. This CDR3 has 16 amino acids. The DNA for the CDR3 is TGTGCCAGCAGTTACTCGACATCCCGGGTCAAAAACATTCAGTACTTC. It is translated as CASSYSTSRVKNIQYF.

The sample holds one count of this clone. The genes are TRBV28 and TRBJ1-5; D is perhaps TRBD1 (5 bases). This CDR3 is 14 amino acids long. The V gene's germline CDR1 is MDHEN and CDR2 SYDVKM. Trimming left V 7 bases short and J 1 base short, with 11 bases between. The CDR3 spells CASTGGLSNQPQHF. The CDR3 nucleotides read TGTGCCAGCACGGGGGGACTCAGCAATCAGCCCCAGCATTTT.